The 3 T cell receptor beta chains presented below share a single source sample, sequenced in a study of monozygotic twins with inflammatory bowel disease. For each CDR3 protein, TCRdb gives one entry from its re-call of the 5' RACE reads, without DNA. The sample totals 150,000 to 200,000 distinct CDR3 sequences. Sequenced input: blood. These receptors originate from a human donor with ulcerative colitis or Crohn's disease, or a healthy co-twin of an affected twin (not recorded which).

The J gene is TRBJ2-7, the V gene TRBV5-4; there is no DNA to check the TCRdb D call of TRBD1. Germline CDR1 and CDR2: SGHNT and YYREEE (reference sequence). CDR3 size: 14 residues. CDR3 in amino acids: CASSTWNRGREQYF.

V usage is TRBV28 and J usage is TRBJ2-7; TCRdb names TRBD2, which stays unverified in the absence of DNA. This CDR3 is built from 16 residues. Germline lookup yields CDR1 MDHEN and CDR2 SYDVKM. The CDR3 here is CASSLIGTSGSYEQYF.

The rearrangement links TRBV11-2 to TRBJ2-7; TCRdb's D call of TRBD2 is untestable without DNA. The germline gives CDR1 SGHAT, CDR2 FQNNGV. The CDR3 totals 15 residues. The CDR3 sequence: CASSSSSGSSYEQYF. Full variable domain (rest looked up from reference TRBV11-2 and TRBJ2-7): EAGVAQSPRYKIIEKRQSVAFWCNPISGHATLYWYQQILGQGPKLLIQFQNNGVVDDSQLPKDRFSAERLKGVDSTLKIQPAKLEDSAVYLCASSSSSGSSYEQYFGPGTRLTVT.